This T cell receptor (beta chain) was obtained from a study of T cells in Graves' hyperthyroidism and ophthalmopathy. Overall study results and limits: Expanded thyroid clonotypes (above 0.001) were mostly also found in blood.

Ophthalmopathy cases scored 3 or more on the Clinical Activity Score and 4 or more on NOSPECS grade, with duration below 3 months. About 9.4 ml fresh peripheral blood yielded the PBMCs. This clonotype was seen more than once but under ten times. What it binds is not known. Germline lookup yields CDR1 SGHTA and CDR2 FQGTGA. V lost 5 bases, J lost 2 bases, and 3 bases stayed unmatched. This CDR3 has 15 residues. What was amplified from RNA transcripts were TCR beta CDR3 regions. The HTBI primer set drove a first-round RT-PCR of the TCR CDR3. Using its own MiXCR run on the multiplex PCR reads, TCRdb lists one record per CDR3 protein. The repertoire includes 410,000 or so distinct CDR3 sequences, approximately 15% of them detected once, and around 13% sits in the top ten.

Input material: blood. The TCR sequence derives from a man in his late teens or twenties with Graves' ophthalmopathy. This rearrangement joins TRBV7-3 to TRBJ2-2, with 9 bases that match TRBD2. CDR3 nucleotide sequence: TGTGCCAGCAGCATGGGACTAGCCAACACCGGGGAGCTGTTTTTT. Translation: CASSMGLANTGELFF.